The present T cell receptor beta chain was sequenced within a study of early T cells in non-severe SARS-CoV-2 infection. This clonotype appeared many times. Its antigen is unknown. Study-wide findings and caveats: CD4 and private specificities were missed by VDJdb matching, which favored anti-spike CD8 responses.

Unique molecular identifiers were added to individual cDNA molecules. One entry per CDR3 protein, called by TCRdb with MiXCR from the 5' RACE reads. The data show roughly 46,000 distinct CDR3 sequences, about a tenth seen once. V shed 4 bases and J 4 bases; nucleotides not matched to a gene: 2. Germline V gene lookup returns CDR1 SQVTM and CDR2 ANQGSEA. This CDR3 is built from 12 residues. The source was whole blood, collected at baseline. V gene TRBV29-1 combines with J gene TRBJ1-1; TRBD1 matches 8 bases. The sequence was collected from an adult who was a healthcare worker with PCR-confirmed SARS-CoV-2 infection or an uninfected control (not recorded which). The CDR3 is CSVAGGFTEAFF. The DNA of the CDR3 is TGCAGCGTTGCAGGGGGCTTCACTGAAGCTTTCTTT.